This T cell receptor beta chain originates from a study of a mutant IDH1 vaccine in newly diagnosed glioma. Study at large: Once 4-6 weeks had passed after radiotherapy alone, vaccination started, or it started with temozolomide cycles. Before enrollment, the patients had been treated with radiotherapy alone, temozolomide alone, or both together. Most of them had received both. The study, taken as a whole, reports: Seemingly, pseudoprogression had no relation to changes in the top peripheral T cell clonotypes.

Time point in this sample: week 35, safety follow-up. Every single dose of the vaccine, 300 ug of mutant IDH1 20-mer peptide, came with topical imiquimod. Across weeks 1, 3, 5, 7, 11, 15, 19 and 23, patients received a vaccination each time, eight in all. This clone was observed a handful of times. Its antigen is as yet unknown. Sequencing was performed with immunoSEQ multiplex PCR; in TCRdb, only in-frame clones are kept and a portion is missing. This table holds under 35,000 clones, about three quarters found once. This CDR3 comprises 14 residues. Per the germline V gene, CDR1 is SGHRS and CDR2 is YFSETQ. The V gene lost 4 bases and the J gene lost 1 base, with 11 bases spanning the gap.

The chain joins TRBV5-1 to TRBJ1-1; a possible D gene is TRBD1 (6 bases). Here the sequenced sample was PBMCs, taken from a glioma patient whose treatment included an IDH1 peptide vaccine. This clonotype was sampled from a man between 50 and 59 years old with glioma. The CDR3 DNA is TGCGCCAGCAGCCCCACAGGGACGAACACTGAAGCTTTCTTT. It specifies CASSPTGTNTEAFF.